This T cell receptor (beta chain) derives from a study of blood T cells in healthy people across ages. General study points: There were more naive CD4+ cells and higher diversity in long-lived donors than in aged donors.

On this clonotype itself: Its antigen is undetermined.

The CDR3 covers 16 residues. V dropped 3 bases and J dropped 0; count of bases not matched to a gene: 7. Germline V gene sequence: CDR1 LGHNA, CDR2 YNFKEQ. Through a sample-barcoded 5' primer and a J-beta primer mix, a second PCR was run for roughly 6 to 12 cycles. From the 5' RACE reads, TCRdb called clonotypes with MiXCR, one entry per CDR3 protein. The table shows about 1.8 million distinct CDR3 sequences, with just under 50% occurring only once. The source material was blood. The genes are TRBV4-2 and TRBJ1-2; TRBD1 aligns across 7 bases. This receptor was obtained from a woman in her thirties or forties in good health. The CDR3 loop is CASSQPTGASNYGYTF. CDR3 in DNA: TGTGCCAGCAGCCAGCCTACAGGGGCCTCTAACTATGGCTACACCTTC.